The sequence of this TCR beta chain was determined in a study of identical twins (TCRdb year 2016). At the level of the whole study: The study deep-sequenced TCR alpha and beta repertoires from monozygotic twins, unrelated adults of various ages and cord blood to test whether fetal clonotypes persist. To rule out contamination, the twin experiments were replicated at different times with different library preparation protocols.

Of note for this clonotype: Its cognate antigen has yet to be identified. No much larger clonotype is one base removed from it; base qualities were not supplied.

The library came from 5' RACE. Sequenced on an Illumina HiSeq 2000. A universal primer binding site was added through template switching, and the final cDNA carried a unique molecular identifier so that TCR cDNA molecules could be counted accurately. Specific primers in the conserved constant-segment region were used to synthesize first-strand cDNA for TCR alpha and beta chains. To control for contamination, each cDNA library was double barcoded with a SMART-Mk sample barcode plus Illumina barcodes. TruSeq adapter sequences, together with Illumina sample barcodes, were added in two successive PCR steps. Sequencing of the TCR alpha and beta cDNA libraries was done on the Illumina HiSeq platform using custom primers. The paper's processing steps were these. Raw reads were processed with MiGEC to extract unique molecular identifiers, and MiXCR was used to determine CDR3 positions. Recombination models were inferred per individual with the repgenHMM and IGoR tools using an EM algorithm. Shared clonotype analysis was performed with the tcR package in R, normalizing sharing by the product of cloneset sizes. Out-of-frame nonproductive sequences were analyzed to study raw recombination free of thymic and clonal selection effects. The raw public data were reprocessed by TCRdb itself: fastp quality trimming at Q25, MiXCR clonotype calling, in-frame beta chains only. Identical CDR3 protein sequences are pooled into one entry, listed with their most common genes and DNA. These V and J calls originate from TCRdb's pipeline instead of the authors' own analysis. This sample lists hundreds of thousands of distinct CDR3 sequences; 20% to 25% were detected once. 2.9% of the sample comes from the top ten.

Cut back by 6 bases and 4 bases, the V and J ends lie 9 bases apart. The CDR3 contains 12 residues, cysteine and phenylalanine counted. Of all the DNA, just the CDR3 is kept, 36 bases in frame from base 1. Every donor was a healthy Caucasian. Three pairs of female monozygotic twins, all aged roughly 18 to 29 years, were included in the twin cohort. CD4+ and CD8+ T cell populations were isolated with positive isolation kits from Invitrogen. The paper's findings and limits, for the study overall: Conclusions relied on cross-sectional statistical analysis, since the same donors could not be followed over many years. In monozygotic twins, recombination models systematically underestimated out-of-frame TCR alpha sharing, but the models matched the sharing seen between unrelated individuals. Fewer insertions were carried by abundant cord blood beta clonotypes; a weaker similar trend was observed in young adult naive repertoires, while no such trend was observed in memory repertoires. Zero-insertion analyses could be partly confounded by invariant T cells such as MAIT and iNKT, although diverse VJ usage argued against such confounding for most clonotypes. The excess sharing between twins in beta out-of-frame sequences was weaker because fewer shared sequences reduced the signal-to-noise ratio. Compared with coincidental sharing between unrelated individuals, an excess of low generation-probability sequences was observed among out-of-frame TCR alpha sequences shared between twins.

This sample also appeared in a second study, on T cells expressing NK-cell markers. The second study's authors report: In sorted CD3+CD56+NKG2C+, CD3+CD56+NKG2C- and CD3+CD56-NKG2C+ T-cell subsets from eight donors, TCR beta-chain repertoires were profiled. Most of the eight sequenced donors were HCMV-seropositive and one was HCMV-seronegative. To restrict sorting to alphabetaTCR-expressing T cells, an anti-gammadeltaTCR antibody was added in several experiments. In roughly 6 donors, the dominant CD3+CD56+NKG2C+ clonotypes were among the top 10 CD8+ clonotypes and accounted for roughly 1.0-7.5% of CD8+ T cells. Those dominant clonotypes were again the most abundant among CD3+CD56-NKG2C+ cells in several donors, at about 25-60.1%. Whether the expanded NKG2C-expressing T cell clones were specific for HCMV antigens was left unclear. The study sequenced eight donors, all healthy volunteers chosen at random: three men and five women. To determine HCMV serostatus, a commercial ELISA kit was used to detect HCMV-specific IgG in serum. Reads were demultiplexed and grouped by UMI with MIGEC, and clonotypes were assembled and quantified with MiTCR. To exclude erroneous sequences, any TCR cDNA sequence not supported by at least two reads was discarded. The tcR package was used for downstream repertoire analysis, and clonotypes were matched between fractions using CDR3 nucleotide sequence together with V segment. VDJmatch was used to annotate antigen specificity against VDJdb, with one amino acid substitution in CDR3 allowed.

The specimen sequenced was CD4+ T cells sorted from blood. The chain was built from TRBV12-3 or TRBV12-4 and TRBJ1-1; TRBD1 is possibly the D segment (6 matching bases). This clonotype was obtained from a woman under 30 in good health. The CDR3: CASRKQGTEAFF. The DNA reads TGTGCCAGCAGGAAACAGGGCACTGAAGCTTTCTTT.